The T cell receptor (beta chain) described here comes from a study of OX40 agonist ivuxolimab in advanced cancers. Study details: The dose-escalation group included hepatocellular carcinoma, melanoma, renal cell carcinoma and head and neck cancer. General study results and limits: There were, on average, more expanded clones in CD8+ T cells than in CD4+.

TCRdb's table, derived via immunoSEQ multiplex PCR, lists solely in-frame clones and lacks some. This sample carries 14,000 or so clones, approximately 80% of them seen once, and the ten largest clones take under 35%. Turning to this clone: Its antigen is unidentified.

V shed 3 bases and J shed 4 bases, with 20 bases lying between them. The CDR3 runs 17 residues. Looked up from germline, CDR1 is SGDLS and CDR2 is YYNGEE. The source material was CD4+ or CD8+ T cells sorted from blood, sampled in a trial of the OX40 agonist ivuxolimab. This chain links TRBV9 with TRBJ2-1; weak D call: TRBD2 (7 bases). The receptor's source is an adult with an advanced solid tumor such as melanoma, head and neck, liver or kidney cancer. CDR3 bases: TGTGCCAGCAGCGGACCCCCGGGGGGCTTGATATACAATGAGCAGTTCTTC. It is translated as CASSGPPGGLIYNEQFF.